This TCR beta chain was profiled in a study of blood T cell repertoires in COVID-19. Looking at the study overall: Material from acute and convalescent COVID-19 was sourced from the United States, Italy and Spain. From T cells, B-cell-depleted T cells, or PBMCs came the material, which was cDNA or gDNA.

J lost 3 bases, V lost 2 bases, and 7 bases had no gene match. The CDR3 is 17 residues long. Germline V gene lookup returns CDR1 LGHDT and CDR2 YNNKEL (reference sequence). Patients of the Seattle cohort, enrolled during active infection, were followed longitudinally. Assay: immunoSEQ multiplex PCR; the TCRdb copy retains only in-frame clones and omits some. The data hold 150,000 or so clones, with approximately 85% observed a single time. The TCR comes from a woman aged 55-70 years with COVID-19, enrolled during active disease. Sequenced input: peripheral blood. The rearrangement links TRBV3-1 (or the pseudogene TRBV3-2) to TRBJ2-3; 11 bases map to TRBD2. The CDR3 loop is CASSQNSGTSGTDTQYF. CDR3 coding DNA: TGTGCCAGCAGCCAAAACTCCGGGACTAGCGGAACAGATACGCAGTATTTT.